This TCR beta chain was found in a study of T-cell reconstitution after alpha-beta-depleted transplantation in children. Study conclusions and caveats: Several hundred rapidly expanded clones from non-depleted graft cells reportedly supplied alpha-beta T cells about two months post-transplant. The study traced high day-60 TCRbeta diversity in some patients to surviving recipient T cells and thymic progenitors.

This CDR3 has 14 amino acids. Germline values: CDR1 SGHTA, CDR2 FQGNSA. V was clipped by 4 bases and J by 10 bases, with 14 bases between them. Preparation of the TCRbeta library was carried out with unique molecular identifiers. TCRdb reprocessed the PCR reads with MiXCR, giving one entry per CDR3 protein. The repertoire holds about 580,000 distinct CDR3 sequences, with 23% as singletons. Worth noting for this clonotype: Its antigen is unidentified.

The TCR was taken from a boy younger than two who had a stem cell transplant for acute myeloid leukemia, so the T cells may come from the graft donor. V is TRBV7-2 and J is TRBJ1-6; possible D gene TRBD1, 6 bases. The sample was PBMCs, mostly from graft donor cells, taken 360 days after TCRalphabeta/CD19-depleted stem cell transplant. The CDR3 DNA follows: TGTGCCAGCAGCTACAGGGCGGGGGACTCACCCCTCCACTTT. Translating gives CASSYRAGDSPLHF.